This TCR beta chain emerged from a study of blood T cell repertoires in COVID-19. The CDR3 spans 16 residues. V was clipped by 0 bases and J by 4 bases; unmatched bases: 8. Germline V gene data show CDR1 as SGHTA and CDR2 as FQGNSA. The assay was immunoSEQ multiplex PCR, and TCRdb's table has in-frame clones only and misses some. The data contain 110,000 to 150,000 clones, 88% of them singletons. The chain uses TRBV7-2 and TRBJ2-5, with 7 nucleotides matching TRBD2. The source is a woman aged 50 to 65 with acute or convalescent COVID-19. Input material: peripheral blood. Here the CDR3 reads CASSLAGTNFGETQYF. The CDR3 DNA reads TGTGCCAGCAGCTTAGCCGGGACTAACTTCGGAGAGACCCAGTACTTC.